This TCR beta chain was identified in a study of CD8+ T cells in alopecia areata. Study background: Oral tofacitinib (5 to 10 mg twice daily) was administered to treated patients.

Treatment specified: oral pan-JAK inhibitor, 5-10 mg twice daily. General study results and limits: Tofacitinib significantly brought down scalp clonality and expanded CD8+ clones among top 100.

This clone was detected once. Its antigen is unidentified. Once RNA had been extracted, it was reverse transcribed into cDNA to act as the sequencing template. Only in-frame clones appear in the TCRdb table, and some are missing; sequencing was by immunoSEQ multiplex PCR. The sample carries roughly 60,000 clones, around 45% recorded once. The sequence came from a human donor with alopecia areata. Source: CD8+ T cells sorted from blood, taken at roughly week 36, from a patient treated with tofacitinib.

CDR3 residues: CATSITTGGNTEAFF. The CDR3 nucleotides read TGTGCCACCAGCATTACTACAGGGGGCAACACTGAAGCTTTCTTT. V is TRBV15 and J is TRBJ1-1, with 9 nucleotides matching TRBD1. Trimming at V came to 4 bases and at J to 2 bases, leaving 5 bases not matched to a gene. Germline V gene data show CDR1 as LNHNV and CDR2 as YYDKDF (reference sequence). The CDR3 has 15 residues.